This T cell receptor beta chain derives from a study of T cells in Graves' hyperthyroidism and ophthalmopathy. CDR1 LNHNV and CDR2 YYDKDF come from the germline V gene (reference sequence). The CDR3 is made up of 16 amino acids. TCR beta CDR3 regions were amplified from RNA transcripts. HTBI primers drove first-round RT-PCR of the TCR CDR3. TCRdb reanalysed the multiplex PCR reads using MiXCR and keeps one entry per CDR3 protein. The top ten clones hold about 7.9% of a sample with about 540,000 distinct CDR3 sequences, around 45% of them seen once. This clonotype was observed a handful of times. Newly diagnosed patients aged 18 to 65 had hyperthyroidism of under 2 months' duration.

J is TRBJ2-5 and V is TRBV15, with a weak D call TRBD1 (5 bases). The DNA end lines up better with TRBJ2-1; the J call may be wrong. Source material: peripheral blood or thyroid tissue (not recorded which). The clonotype was recovered from a young woman with Graves' hyperthyroidism. The DNA of the CDR3 is TGTGCCACCAGCAGGCCAGTTAGGGGCTTGAGCGATGAGCAGTTCTTC. It specifies CATSRPVRGLSDEQFF.